This TCR beta chain was sequenced for a study of blood T cell repertoires in COVID-19. Study context: Some COVID-19 samples were acute and others convalescent; all came from the United States, Italy and Spain.

Participants spanned ages 18 to 89 years and resided in around 25 US areas. Original methodology: How many nucleated cells were present was estimated from reference gene primer amplification. Profiled with immunoSEQ multiplex PCR; TCRdb holds only in-frame clones, not every one. That table furnishes V, J and clone size, whereas the DNA furnished D and trimming. The sample lists roughly 240,000 clones; about 87% were seen once. Germline assignment: CDR1 LGHNA and CDR2 YSLEER. V was cut by 0 bases and J by 2 bases, with 18 bases left in between. CDR3 size: 18 residues. V usage is TRBV4-3 and J usage is TRBJ2-3; TRBD1 is a possible D gene (6 bases). The sequencing input was PBMCs or T cells enriched from blood (not recorded which). The origin of this receptor is a woman aged 25 to 45 with acute COVID-19. This CDR3 is CASSQEGRGTGYTDTQYF. CDR3 sequence (DNA): TGCGCCAGCAGCCAAGAGGGTAGGGGAACAGGGTACACAGATACGCAGTATTTT.